The 6 T cell receptor beta chains listed next were all sequenced from one sample in a study of cytomegalovirus exposure and HLA in healthy donors. Primers included in the PCR were 60 Vbeta and 13 Jbeta primers. Assay: immunoSEQ multiplex PCR; the TCRdb copy retains only in-frame clones and omits some. This table holds tens of thousands of clones, 65% to 80% found once. Sequenced material: PBMCs. All receptors derive from a man aged 35 to 55 in good health and CMV-seropositive.

V is TRBV6-5 and J is TRBJ2-5; 9 bases are a match to TRBD2. The CDR3 is 14 residues long. The trim removed 7 bases at V and 6 bases at J, leaving 9 bases unmatched. Germline assignment: CDR1 MNHEY and CDR2 SVGAGI. The CDR3 loop is CASKRLAESKTQYF. The CDR3 nucleotides read TGTGCCAGCAAAAGACTAGCGGAATCAAAGACCCAGTACTTC.

This chain uses TRBV7-2 with TRBJ2-5, with D perhaps matching TRBD2 (6 bases). This CDR3 comprises 14 residues. V lost 1 base and J lost 1, with 7 bases in between. Germline V gives CDR1 SGHTA, CDR2 FQGNSA. The CDR3, as DNA: TGTGCCAGCAGCTTAGTTAGCGGCCAAGAGACCCAGTACTTC. It is translated as CASSLVSGQETQYF.

The chain links TRBV7-8 to TRBJ2-7; 7 nucleotides line up with TRBD1. The germline gives CDR1 SGHVS, CDR2 FQNEAQ. J gave up 2 bases and V 5 bases, and 6 bases lay outside the gene matches. The CDR3 totals 14 residues. This chain's CDR3 is CASSIRDSPYEQYF. The CDR3, as DNA: TGTGCCAGCAGCATCCGGGACAGCCCCTACGAGCAGTACTTC.

The gene calls are TRBV27 and TRBJ2-7; TRBD1 is a possible D gene (5 bases). Germline V gene lookup returns CDR1 MNHEY and CDR2 SMNVEV (reference sequence). The length of the CDR3 is 13 residues. V lost 6 bases to trimming and J lost 4 bases, with 13 bases between them. Written as DNA, the CDR3 is TGTGCCAGCAGCCCACAGGACCGATACGAGCAGTACTTC. It yields the protein CASSPQDRYEQYF.

This chain uses TRBV30 with TRBJ2-5; D might be TRBD2 (6 bases). Trimming left V 2 bases short and J 7 bases short, with 14 bases between. This CDR3 contains 13 residues. The germline V gene encodes CDR1 GTSNPN and CDR2 SVGIG (reference sequence). Here the CDR3 reads CAWSSGTVGTQYF. CDR3 nucleotides: TGTGCCTGGAGTTCAGGGACTGTTGGGACCCAGTACTTC. The variable domain in full, completed from reference TRBV30 and TRBJ2-5, reads SQTIHQWPATLVQPVGSPLSLECTVEGTSNPNLYWYRQAAGRGLQLLFYSVGIGQISSEVPQNLSASRPQDRQFILSSKKLLLSDSGFYLCAWSSGTVGTQYFGPGTRLLVL.

The rearrangement links TRBV5-4 to TRBJ2-3; tentative D call: TRBD2 (5 bases). Trimming took 0 bases from V and 4 from J, leaving 9 bases between them. The CDR3 runs to 14 residues. CDR1 SGHNT and CDR2 YYREEE come from the germline V gene (reference sequence). In DNA form, the CDR3 reads TGTGCCAGCAGCTTGGACGGGGTGGCAGATACGCAGTATTTT. Its protein is CASSLDGVADTQYF.